What follows are 30 T cell receptor beta chains derived from one specimen sequenced in a study of blood T cells in healthy people across ages. Primers used in a second PCR of roughly 7 to 12 cycles were a sample-barcoded 5' primer and a J-beta primer mix. TCRdb itself ran the 5' RACE reads through MiXCR, one entry per CDR3 protein. The sample holds fewer than 950,000 distinct CDR3 sequences, 36% seen once. Material: blood. These receptors were collected from a man between 18 and 29 years old in good health.

In this sample, this clonotype turned up a few times. CDR3 DNA sequence: TGTGCCAGCAGCTTAGGACAGGGAACCTACTACGAGCAGTACTTC. Residues: CASSLGQGTYYEQYF. The chain carries TRBV7-2 and TRBJ2-7, with TRBD1 matching 7 bases. The CDR3 runs 15 residues. Unmatched junction bases numbered 6, after V lost 1 base and J lost 3 bases. CDR1 is SGHTA, CDR2 FQGNSA, per germline. The whole variable domain, filled in from reference TRBV7-2 and TRBJ2-7, reads GAGVSQSPSNKVTEKGKDVELRCDPISGHTALYWYRQSLGQGLEFLIYFQGNSAPDKSGLPSDRFSAERTGGSVSTLTIQRTQQEDSAVYLCASSLGQGTYYEQYFGPGTRLTVT.

The V gene is TRBV20-1, the J gene TRBJ2-5; TRBD2 aligns across 7 bases. There are 13 residues in the CDR3. The V gene end was trimmed by 6 bases and the J gene end by 3 bases; junction bases not matched to a gene: 7. Germline CDR1 DFQATT, CDR2 SNEGSKA (reference sequence). The CDR3 spells CSAPVGGEETQYF. CDR3 bases: TGCAGTGCACCAGTGGGAGGGGAAGAGACCCAGTACTTC.

This clonotype was seen a handful of times. This chain joins TRBV20-1 and TRBJ1-1; D is perhaps TRBD1 (5 bases). This CDR3 spans 15 amino acids. Per the germline V gene, CDR1 is DFQATT and CDR2 is SNEGSKA (reference sequence). V lost 0 bases, J lost 4 bases, and 15 bases lay in between. As DNA, the CDR3 is TGCAGTGCTAGAGATTTGAGGGGCGGGAGCACTGAAGCTTTCTTT. As protein: CSARDLRGGSTEAFF.

This clonotype came up many times. V gene TRBV28 combines with J gene TRBJ2-3; a weak D match, TRBD1 (6 bases). Trimming removed 6 bases from V and 0 bases from J, with 10 bases in between. This CDR3 is 14 amino acids long. CDR1 is MDHEN and CDR2 is SYDVKM in the germline V gene. CDR3: CASRRQESTDTQYF. The CDR3 DNA reads TGTGCCAGCAGACGACAGGAAAGCACAGATACGCAGTATTTT.

This chain uses TRBV7-2 with TRBJ2-4; D not certain. Trimming removed 4 bases from V and 0 bases from J, with 16 bases in between. The CDR3 is 17 amino acids. The germline gives CDR1 SGHTA, CDR2 FQGNSA. This CDR3 reads CASSSLPLETAKNIQYF. For the CDR3, the DNA is TGTGCCAGCAGCTCTCTCCCCCTGGAGACAGCCAAAAACATTCAGTACTTC.

This chain connects TRBV5-6 to TRBJ2-3, with TRBD2 identical over 10 bases. Germline CDR1 is SGHDT and CDR2 is YYEEEE. V lost 1 base and J lost 2; bases outside the gene matches: 4. This CDR3 contains 16 residues. The CDR3 sequence is CASSLLTSGDTDTQYF. CDR3 coding DNA: TGTGCCAGCAGCTTGCTAACTAGCGGGGACACAGATACGCAGTATTTT.

As for this clonotype: This may arise from a read error, as a much more abundant clone is one base away. The chain employs TRBV4-3 and TRBJ2-7; 10 nucleotides align to TRBD2. The CDR3 covers 16 residues. Germline V gives CDR1 LGHNA, CDR2 YSLEER. In nucleotides, the CDR3 is TGCGCCAGCATCCAAGACACTAGCGGGACTAACAATGAGCAGTACTTC. Protein sequence: CASIQDTSGTNNEQYF.

This clonotype was found a few times. The chain uses TRBV20-1 and TRBJ1-4; 10 nucleotides align to TRBD1. V shed 0 bases, J shed 10 bases, and the junction held 2 bases outside the gene matches. This CDR3 spans 13 amino acids. Germline V lookup: CDR1 DFQATT, CDR2 SNEGSKA (reference sequence). The CDR3 spells CSARDGDRGKLFF. The CDR3 DNA sequence: TGCAGTGCTAGAGATGGGGACAGGGGAAAACTGTTTTTT.

This clonotype was observed a handful of times. CDR3 coding DNA: TGTGCCAGCAGCTTAAGATTGGCGGGTAACACTGAAGCTTTCTTT. Its protein is CASSLRLAGNTEAFF. This chain joins TRBV11-2 and TRBJ1-1; no reliable D call. Germline lookup yields CDR1 SGHAT and CDR2 FQNNGV. V was pared by 2 bases and J by 2 bases, with 12 bases between. This CDR3 has 15 amino acids.

The chain recombines TRBV27 with TRBJ2-2; D is undetermined. Trimming removed 0 bases at V and 4 bases at J, with 3 bases between. The CDR3 has 13 amino acids. Germline V gene sequence: CDR1 MNHEY, CDR2 SMNVEV (reference sequence). This CDR3 reads CASSLSSTGELFF. Written as DNA, the CDR3 is TGTGCCAGCAGTTTATCCAGCACCGGGGAGCTGTTTTTT.

The gene calls are TRBV6-1 and TRBJ1-2, with no clear D. The CDR3 loop spans 13 amino acids. V shed 8 bases and J shed 2 bases, with 12 bases lying between them. CDR1 is MNHNS, CDR2 SASEGT, per germline. CDR3 protein: CASLVGINYGYTF. CDR3 DNA sequence: TGTGCCAGCCTCGTCGGGATCAACTATGGCTACACCTTC.

This clonotype was found a few times. The J gene is TRBJ2-1, the V gene TRBV18; maybe TRBD1 (6 bases). CDR3 length equals 16 residues. Between the trimmed V and J ends, which lost 0 bases and 9 bases, there was a span of 18 bases. CDR1 and CDR2 from the germline V gene are KGHSH and LQKENI. DNA for the CDR3: TGTGCCAGCTCACCACCGTTGGCAGGGGTACTGAGTGAGCAGTTCTTC. It codes for CASSPPLAGVLSEQFF.

In its sample, this clonotype was seen a few times. The chain uses TRBV28 and TRBJ2-5, with 13 bases lining up with TRBD2. This CDR3 is built from 14 residues. The V gene's germline CDR1 is MDHEN and CDR2 SYDVKM. V lost 6 bases, J lost 5 bases, and 3 bases stayed unmatched. For the CDR3, the DNA is TGTGCCAGCAGGGGACTAGCGGGGTTTGAGACCCAGTACTTC. As protein: CASRGLAGFETQYF.

To note about this clonotype: A much larger clone differs from this one at a single base, so this may be a read error. The V and J genes are TRBV12-3 or TRBV12-4 and TRBJ1-2, with unresolved D. This CDR3 comprises 13 residues. V gave up 5 bases and J gave up 4 bases, with 11 bases separating them. The CDR3 nucleotides read TGTGCCAGCAGTCCGACTACGCGCTATGGCTACACCTTC. Residues: CASSPTTRYGYTF.

The chain carries TRBV5-1 and TRBJ2-3, with TRBD2 identical over 12 bases. Trimming at V came to 5 bases and at J to 0 bases, leaving 4 bases not matched to a gene. This CDR3 has 16 residues. Germline CDR1 and CDR2: SGHRS and YFSETQ. The CDR3 is CASRGTSGRSTDTQYF. In DNA form, the CDR3 reads TGCGCCAGCAGAGGTACTAGCGGGAGGAGCACAGATACGCAGTATTTT.

Regarding this clonotype: This may come from a read error, since a much larger clone is one base off. This sequence joins TRBV29-1 and TRBJ2-3; TRBD2 matches 7 bases. Germline values: CDR1 SQVTM, CDR2 ANQGSEA. This CDR3 has 13 amino acids. Here the CDR3 reads CSVEAGDPETQYF. In nucleotides, the CDR3 is TGCAGCGTTGAGGCGGGGGATCCAGAGACGCAGTATTTT.

The genes are TRBV11-1 and TRBJ2-1; tentative D call: TRBD1 (6 bases). This CDR3 is built from 18 residues. Germline lookup yields CDR1 SGHAT and CDR2 FQDESV (reference sequence). V was shortened by 3 bases and J by 0 bases, with 18 bases between the two germline ends. The CDR3 sequence is CASSFIPGAESSYNEQFF. The CDR3 region has the DNA TGTGCCAGCAGCTTCATACCAGGGGCCGAAAGCTCCTACAATGAGCAGTTCTTC.

This clonotype was recorded many times. The chain recombines TRBV12-3 or TRBV12-4 with TRBJ1-2, with D tentatively TRBD1 (5 bases). The CDR3 loop spans 14 amino acids. The ends were cut back, 4 bases at V and 12 bases at J, with 21 bases in the middle. The CDR3 protein is CASSSGTPGPGNTF. CDR3 bases: TGTGCCAGCAGTTCCGGAACGCCGGGACCAGGGAACACCTTC.

This clonotype has ten or more counts. The V and J genes are TRBV12-3 or TRBV12-4 and TRBJ1-2, with 10 nucleotides matching TRBD1. The CDR3 consists of 14 residues. V trimming: 6 bases; J trimming: 8 bases; junction bases outside the gene matches: 9. CDR3 nucleotides: TGTGCCAGCAGAGAAGGGACAGGGGTTCGCGGCTACACCTTC. Its protein product is CASREGTGVRGYTF.

The chain is built from TRBV14 and TRBJ1-1, with D unclear. The CDR3 is 12 residues long. V gave up 0 bases and J gave up 9 bases, with 8 bases separating them. Germline CDR1 SGHDN, CDR2 FVKESK. CDR3 residues: CASSQDVSKAFF. Here the CDR3 DNA reads TGTGCCAGCAGCCAAGATGTTAGTAAAGCTTTCTTT. The full variable domain, its missing parts supplied by reference TRBV14 and TRBJ1-1, is EAGVTQFPSHSVIEKGQTVTLRCDPISGHDNLYWYRRVMGKEIKFLLHFVKESKQDESGMPNNRFLAERTGGTYSTLKVQPAELEDSGVYFCASSQDVSKAFFGQGTRLTVV.

This clonotype appeared a single time. A much larger clone sits a single nucleotide away, making a read error possible. The chain couples TRBV7-9 to TRBJ2-3; a weak D match, TRBD2 (6 bases). Germline-derived CDR1 and CDR2 are SEHNR and FQNEAQ (reference sequence). This CDR3 is built from 14 residues. This chain's CDR3 is CASPAGGNTATQYF. CDR3 coding DNA: TGTGCCAGCCCGGCCGGAGGGAACACAGCTACGCAGTATTTT.

In its sample, this clonotype was seen a few times. The V and J genes are TRBV12-3 or TRBV12-4 and TRBJ2-2; 8 bases agree with TRBD2. The J segment lost 1 base and the V segment lost 5 bases, leaving 6 bases of the junction unmatched. The CDR3 has 16 amino acids. The CDR3 protein is CASSELAGGNTGELFF. CDR3 nucleotides: TGTGCCAGCAGTGAGCTAGCGGGCGGGAACACCGGGGAGCTGTTTTTT.

This clonotype was seen a handful of times. V and J are TRBV11-3 and TRBJ2-1; 7 bases map to TRBD2. CDR3 length: 14 residues. J gave up 5 bases and V 1 base, and 2 bases lay outside the gene matches. CDR1 and CDR2 (germline): SGHNT, YENEEA. The CDR3 DNA follows: TGTGCCAGCAGCTTAGGACTAGCCAACAATGAGCAGTTCTTC. It yields the protein CASSLGLANNEQFF.

This clonotype has only a few counts. The rearrangement links TRBV27 to TRBJ1-2, with TRBD1 as a possible D gene (6 bases). The CDR3 loop spans 15 amino acids. V was cut by 5 bases and J by 3 bases, with 16 bases left in between. Germline loops: CDR1 MNHEY, CDR2 SMNVEV (reference sequence). The CDR3 sequence: CASSHSGGHYYGYTF. CDR3 bases: TGTGCCAGCAGTCATAGTGGGGGGCACTACTATGGCTACACCTTC.

This clonotype was counted a single time. A much larger clone differs from this one at a single base, so this may be a read error. J is TRBJ2-3 and V is TRBV12-3 or TRBV12-4, with 7 positions matching TRBD2. V shed 6 bases, J shed 3 bases, and the junction held 6 bases outside the gene matches. The CDR3 is 14 amino acids. CDR3 coding DNA: TGTGCCAGCAGCGGGGGGATGAGGACAGATACGCAGTATTTT. It is translated as CASSGGMRTDTQYF.

This clonotype occurred many times. The rearrangement uses TRBV7-2 and TRBJ2-1, with 8 bases lining up with TRBD2. Germline V gives CDR1 SGHTA, CDR2 FQGNSA. CDR3 size: 16 residues. With V trimmed by 3 bases and J by 7 bases, 11 bases remained unmatched. This chain's CDR3 is CASSLAGLDVVNEQFF. The CDR3 coding sequence is TGTGCCAGCAGCTTGGCGGGACTAGATGTGGTTAATGAGCAGTTCTTC.

This rearrangement joins TRBV4-1 to TRBJ2-5; 8 nucleotides align to TRBD2. CDR3 length: 15 residues. CDR1 is MGHRA and CDR2 is YSYEKL in the germline V gene. V trimming: 4 bases; J trimming: 3 bases; junction bases outside the gene matches: 7. The CDR3 DNA reads as TGCGCCAGCAGCCGCCTACTAGCGGTTAAAGAGACCCAGTACTTC. This codes for CASSRLLAVKETQYF.

The chain uses TRBV12-3 or TRBV12-4 and TRBJ2-3; possible D gene TRBD2, 6 bases. The CDR3 consists of 16 residues. V shed 0 bases and J shed 5 bases, with 15 bases lying between them. CDR3 region: CASSLAGGVGGDTQYF. CDR3 nucleotides: TGTGCCAGCAGTTTAGCGGGGGGTGTGGGGGGAGATACGCAGTATTTT.

This clonotype has just a few counts. The rearrangement joins TRBV7-9 to TRBJ2-1, with 9 positions matching TRBD1. Germline V lookup: CDR1 SEHNR, CDR2 FQNEAQ (reference sequence). V dropped 4 bases and J dropped 4; count of bases not matched to a gene: 8. The CDR3 sequence is 16 residues long. Here the CDR3 DNA reads TGTGCCAGCAGCTGGTCCGGGACAGGGCTGTACAATGAGCAGTTCTTC. This gives the protein CASSWSGTGLYNEQFF.

This clonotype was seen more than once but under ten times. The rearrangement joins TRBV27 to TRBJ2-6; a possible D gene is TRBD1 (6 bases). Trimming pared 1 base from V and 0 bases from J, leaving 10 bases between. The germline V gene has CDR1 MNHEY and CDR2 SMNVEV (reference sequence). CDR3 length: 17 amino acids. The CDR3 coding sequence is TGTGCCAGCAGTTTATGGACAGCAGGCTCTGGGGCCAACGTCCTGACTTTC. It specifies CASSLWTAGSGANVLTF.